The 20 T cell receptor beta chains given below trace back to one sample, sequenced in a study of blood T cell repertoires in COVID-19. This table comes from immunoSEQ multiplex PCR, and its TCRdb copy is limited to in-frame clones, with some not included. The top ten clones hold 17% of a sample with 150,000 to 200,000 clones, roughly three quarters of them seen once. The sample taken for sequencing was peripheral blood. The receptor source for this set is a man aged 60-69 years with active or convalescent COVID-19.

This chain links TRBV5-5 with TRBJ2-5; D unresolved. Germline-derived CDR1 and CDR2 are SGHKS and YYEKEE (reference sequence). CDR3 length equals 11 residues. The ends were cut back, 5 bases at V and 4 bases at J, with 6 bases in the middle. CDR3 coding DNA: TGTGCCAGCAGGACGGGAGAGACCCAGTACTTC. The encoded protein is CASRTGETQYF.

CDR3 coding DNA: TGTGCCAGCAGCTTAACGAGCGGGGCAGATACGCAGTATTTT. Its translation is CASSLTSGADTQYF. This chain joins TRBV7-3 and TRBJ2-3; 7 bases match TRBD2. Germline V gives CDR1 SGHTA, CDR2 FQGTGA. CDR3 size: 14 residues. V lost 0 bases, J lost 4 bases, and 1 base stayed unmatched.

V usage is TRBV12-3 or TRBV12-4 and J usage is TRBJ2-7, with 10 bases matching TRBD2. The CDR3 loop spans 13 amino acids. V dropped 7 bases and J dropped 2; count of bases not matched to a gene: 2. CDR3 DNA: TGTGCCAGCACCACTAGCGGGACCTACGAGCAGTACTTC. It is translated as CASTTSGTYEQYF.

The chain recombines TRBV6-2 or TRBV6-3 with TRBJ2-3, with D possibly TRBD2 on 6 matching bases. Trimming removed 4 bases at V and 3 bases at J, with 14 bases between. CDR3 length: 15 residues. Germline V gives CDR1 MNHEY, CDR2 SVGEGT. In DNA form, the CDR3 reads TGTGCCAGCAGTTCGCCTAGCGAGATGACAGATACGCAGTATTTT. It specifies CASSSPSEMTDTQYF.

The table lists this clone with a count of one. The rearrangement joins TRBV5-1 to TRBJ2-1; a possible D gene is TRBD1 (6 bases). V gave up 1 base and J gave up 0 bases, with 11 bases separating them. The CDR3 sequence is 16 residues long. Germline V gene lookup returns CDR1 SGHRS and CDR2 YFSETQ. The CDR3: CASSLQGSSSYNEQFF. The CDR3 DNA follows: TGCGCCAGCAGCTTGCAGGGGTCAAGCTCCTACAATGAGCAGTTCTTC.

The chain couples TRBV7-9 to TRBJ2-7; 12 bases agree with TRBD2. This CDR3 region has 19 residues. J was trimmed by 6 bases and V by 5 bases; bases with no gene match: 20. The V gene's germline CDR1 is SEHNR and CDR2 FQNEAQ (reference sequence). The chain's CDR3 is CASSPQGGSTSGSRGEQYF. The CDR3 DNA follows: TGTGCCAGCAGCCCTCAGGGAGGGTCGACTAGCGGGAGTCGGGGCGAGCAGTACTTC.

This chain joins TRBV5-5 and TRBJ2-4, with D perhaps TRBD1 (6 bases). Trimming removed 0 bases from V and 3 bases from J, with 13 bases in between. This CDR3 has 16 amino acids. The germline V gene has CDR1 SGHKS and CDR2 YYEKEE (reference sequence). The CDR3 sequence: CASSLVAGAVKNIQYF. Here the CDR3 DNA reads TGTGCCAGCAGCTTGGTCGCAGGGGCCGTCAAAAACATTCAGTACTTC.

The CDR3 is CASSINPSGRAYNEQFF. CDR3 coding DNA: TGTGCCAGTAGTATAAACCCTAGCGGGAGGGCCTACAATGAGCAGTTCTTC. This rearrangement joins TRBV19 to TRBJ2-1; 12 bases are a match to TRBD2. This CDR3 is 17 amino acids long. Germline V lookup: CDR1 LNHDA, CDR2 SQIVND (reference sequence). The junction had 4 bases not matched to a gene; V was cut back by 2 bases and J by 2 bases.

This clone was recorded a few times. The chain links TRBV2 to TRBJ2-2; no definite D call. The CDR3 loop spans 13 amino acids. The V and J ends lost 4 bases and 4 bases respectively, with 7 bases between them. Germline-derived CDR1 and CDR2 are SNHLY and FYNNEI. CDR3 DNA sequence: TGTGCCAGCAGTGCTAGTAGCACCGGGGAGCTGTTTTTT. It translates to CASSASSTGELFF.

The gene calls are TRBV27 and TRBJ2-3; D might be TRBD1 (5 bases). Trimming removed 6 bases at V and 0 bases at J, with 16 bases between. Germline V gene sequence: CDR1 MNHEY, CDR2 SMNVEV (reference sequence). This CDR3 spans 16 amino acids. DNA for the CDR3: TGTGCCAGCAGATTACAGGCCCTAAAGAGCACAGATACGCAGTATTTT. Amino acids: CASRLQALKSTDTQYF.

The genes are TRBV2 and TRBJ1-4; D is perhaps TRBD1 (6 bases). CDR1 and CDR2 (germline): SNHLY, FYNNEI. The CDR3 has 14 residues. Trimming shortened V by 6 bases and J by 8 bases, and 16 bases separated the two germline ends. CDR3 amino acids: CASRPHRAGEKLFF. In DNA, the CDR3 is TGTGCCAGCAGGCCCCACAGGGCTGGCGAAAAACTGTTTTTT.

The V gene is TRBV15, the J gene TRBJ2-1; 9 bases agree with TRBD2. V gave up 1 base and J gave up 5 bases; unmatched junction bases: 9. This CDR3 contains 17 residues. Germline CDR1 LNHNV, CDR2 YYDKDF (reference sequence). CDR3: CATSRVRGGRAHNEQFF. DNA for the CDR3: TGTGCCACCAGCAGAGTTAGAGGCGGGAGGGCCCACAATGAGCAGTTCTTC. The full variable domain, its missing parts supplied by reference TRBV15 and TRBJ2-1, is DAMVIQNPRYQVTQFGKPVTLSCSQTLNHNVMYWYQQKSSQAPKLLFHYYDKDFNNEADTPDNFQSRRPNTSFCFLDIRSPGLGDTAMYLCATSRVRGGRAHNEQFFGPGTRLTVL.

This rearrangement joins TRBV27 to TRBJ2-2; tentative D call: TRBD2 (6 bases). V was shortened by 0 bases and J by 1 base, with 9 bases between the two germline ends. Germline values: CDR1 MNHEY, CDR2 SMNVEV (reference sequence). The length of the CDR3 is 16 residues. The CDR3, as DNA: TGTGCCAGCAGTTTATCGATAGCGGAGAACACCGGGGAGCTGTTTTTT. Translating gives CASSLSIAENTGELFF.

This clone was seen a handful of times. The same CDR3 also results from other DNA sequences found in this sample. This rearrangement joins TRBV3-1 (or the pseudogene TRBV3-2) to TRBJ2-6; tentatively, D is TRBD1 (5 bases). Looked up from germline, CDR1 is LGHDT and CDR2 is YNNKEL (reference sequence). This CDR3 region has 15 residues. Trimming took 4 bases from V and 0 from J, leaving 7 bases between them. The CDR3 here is CASSPDSSGANVLTF. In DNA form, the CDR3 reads TGTGCCAGCAGCCCAGACAGCTCTGGGGCCAACGTCCTGACTTTC.

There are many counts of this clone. This chain's CDR3 is CASSTIIRDKQYEQYF. The CDR3 DNA is TGTGCCAGCAGTACCATTATACGGGACAAACAGTACGAGCAGTACTTC. This rearrangement joins TRBV28 to TRBJ2-7; a weak D match, TRBD1 (6 bases). The CDR3 covers 16 residues. CDR1 is MDHEN, CDR2 SYDVKM, per germline. The V end lost 5 bases, the J end lost 4 bases, and 21 bases lay between the germline ends.

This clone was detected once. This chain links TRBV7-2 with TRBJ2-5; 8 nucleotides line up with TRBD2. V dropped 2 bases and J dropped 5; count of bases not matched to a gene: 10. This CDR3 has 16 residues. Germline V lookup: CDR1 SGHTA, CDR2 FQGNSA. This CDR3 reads CASSLSAAGGGETQYF. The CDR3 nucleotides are TGTGCCAGCAGCTTAAGTGCGGCGGGAGGCGGGGAGACCCAGTACTTC.

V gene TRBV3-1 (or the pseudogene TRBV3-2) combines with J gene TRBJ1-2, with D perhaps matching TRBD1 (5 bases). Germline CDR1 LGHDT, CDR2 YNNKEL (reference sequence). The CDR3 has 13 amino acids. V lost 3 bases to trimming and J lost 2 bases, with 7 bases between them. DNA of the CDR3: TGTGCCAGCAGCCAGGGGCTAAACTATGGCTACACCTTC. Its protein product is CASSQGLNYGYTF.

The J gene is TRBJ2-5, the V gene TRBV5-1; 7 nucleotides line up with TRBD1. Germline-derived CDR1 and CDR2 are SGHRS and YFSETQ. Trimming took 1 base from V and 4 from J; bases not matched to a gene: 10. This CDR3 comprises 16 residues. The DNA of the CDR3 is TGCGCCAGCAGCTTGCACGGCAGGGGGAATACAGAGACCCAGTACTTC. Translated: CASSLHGRGNTETQYF.

This CDR3 is CASSQDYNQPQHF. The CDR3 DNA follows: TGCGCCAGCAGCCAAGATTACAATCAGCCCCAGCATTTT. V usage is TRBV4-3 and J usage is TRBJ1-5; D is unresolved. The germline V gene encodes CDR1 LGHNA and CDR2 YSLEER. V lost 0 bases and J 3 bases, leaving 3 bases between the germline ends. The CDR3 is 13 residues long.

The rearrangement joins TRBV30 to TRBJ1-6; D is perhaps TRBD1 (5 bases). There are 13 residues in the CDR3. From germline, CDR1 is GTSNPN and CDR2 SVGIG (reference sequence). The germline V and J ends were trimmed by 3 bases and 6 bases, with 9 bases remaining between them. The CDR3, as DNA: TGTGCCTGGAGCTTGCAGGGTAATTCACCCCTCCACTTT. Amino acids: CAWSLQGNSPLHF. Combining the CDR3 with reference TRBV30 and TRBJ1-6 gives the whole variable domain SQTIHQWPATLVQPVGSPLSLECTVEGTSNPNLYWYRQAAGRGLQLLFYSVGIGQISSEVPQNLSASRPQDRQFILSSKKLLLSDSGFYLCAWSLQGNSPLHFGNGTRLTVT.